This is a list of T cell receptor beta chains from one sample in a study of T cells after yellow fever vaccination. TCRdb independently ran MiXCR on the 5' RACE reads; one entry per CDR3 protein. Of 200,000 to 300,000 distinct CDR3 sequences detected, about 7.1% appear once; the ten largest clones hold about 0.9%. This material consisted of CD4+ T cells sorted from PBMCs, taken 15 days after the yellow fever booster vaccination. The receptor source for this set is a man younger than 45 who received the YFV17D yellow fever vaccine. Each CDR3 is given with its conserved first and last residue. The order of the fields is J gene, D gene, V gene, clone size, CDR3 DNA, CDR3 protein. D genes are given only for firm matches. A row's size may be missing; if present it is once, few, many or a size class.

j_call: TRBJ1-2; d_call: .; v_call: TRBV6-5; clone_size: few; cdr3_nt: TGTGCCAGCCACCGAGGAAACTATGGCTACACCTTC; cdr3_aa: CASHRGNYGYTF
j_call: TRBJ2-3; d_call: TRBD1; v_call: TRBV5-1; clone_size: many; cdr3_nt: TGCGCCAGCAGCTTGGATCCACAGGGGGGTGCAGATACGCAGTATTTT; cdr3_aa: CASSLDPQGGADTQYF
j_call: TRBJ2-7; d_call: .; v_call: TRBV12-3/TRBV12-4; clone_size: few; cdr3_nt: TGTGCCAGCAGGAAAGGGGGAGAGCAGTACTTC; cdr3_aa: CASRKGGEQYF
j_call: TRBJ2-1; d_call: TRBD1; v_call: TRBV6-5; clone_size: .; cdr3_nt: TGTGCCAGCAGTTGGGACAGGGGAGTCGAGCAGTTCTTC; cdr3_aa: CASSWDRGVEQFF
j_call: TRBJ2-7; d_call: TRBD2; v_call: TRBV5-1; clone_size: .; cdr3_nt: TGCGCCAACAGCTTTGTTGGAAGCGGGAGTCGGTACGAGCAGTACTTC; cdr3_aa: CANSFVGSGSRYEQYF
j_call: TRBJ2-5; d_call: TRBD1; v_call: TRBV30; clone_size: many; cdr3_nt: TGTGCCTGGGGGACAGCACAAGAGACCCAGTACTTC; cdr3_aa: CAWGTAQETQYF
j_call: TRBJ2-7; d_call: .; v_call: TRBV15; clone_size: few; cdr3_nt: TGTGCCACCAGGAGCCGAACCGGGACATCCTACGAGCAGTACTTC; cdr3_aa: CATRSRTGTSYEQYF
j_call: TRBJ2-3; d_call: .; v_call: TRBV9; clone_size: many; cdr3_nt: TGTGCCAGCAGCGTAGTGGGATTCACAGATACGCAGTATTTT; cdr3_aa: CASSVVGFTDTQYF
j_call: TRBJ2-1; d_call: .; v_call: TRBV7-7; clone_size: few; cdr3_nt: TGTGCCAGCAGCTTAATTGGGGGTGAGCAGTTCTTC; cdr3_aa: CASSLIGGEQFF
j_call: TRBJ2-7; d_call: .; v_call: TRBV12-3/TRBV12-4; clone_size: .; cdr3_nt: TGTGCCAGCAGGAGTTTAGGGGGGGTTCGGGGACCTTCCTACGAGCAGTACTTC; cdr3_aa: CASRSLGGVRGPSYEQYF
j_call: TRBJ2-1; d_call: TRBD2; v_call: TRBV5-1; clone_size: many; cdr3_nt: TGCGCCAGCAGCGAGACCGGGACTAGCGCATACAATGAGCAGTTCTTC; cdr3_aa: CASSETGTSAYNEQFF
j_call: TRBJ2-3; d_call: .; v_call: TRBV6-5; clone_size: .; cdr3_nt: TGTGCCAGCAGTTACTCCCTCCGGGTCACAGATACGCAGTATTTT; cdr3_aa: CASSYSLRVTDTQYF
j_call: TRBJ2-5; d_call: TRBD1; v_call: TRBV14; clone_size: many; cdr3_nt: TGTGCCAGCAGCCGCTCCGGGACAGGGTCCCAAGAGACCCAGTACTTC; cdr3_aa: CASSRSGTGSQETQYF
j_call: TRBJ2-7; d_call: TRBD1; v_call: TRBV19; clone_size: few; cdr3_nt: TGTGCCAGTAGTCCCGACAGGGCCTTGGGCGAGCAGTACTTC; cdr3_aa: CASSPDRALGEQYF
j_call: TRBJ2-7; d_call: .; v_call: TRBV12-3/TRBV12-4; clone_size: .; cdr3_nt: TGTGCCAGCAGTTTAGGGGGACTCTCCTACGAGCAGTACTTC; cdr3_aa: CASSLGGLSYEQYF
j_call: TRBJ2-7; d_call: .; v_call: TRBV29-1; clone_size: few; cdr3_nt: TGCAGCGTCCGGACAGAGCCCTACGAGCAGTACTTC; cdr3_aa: CSVRTEPYEQYF
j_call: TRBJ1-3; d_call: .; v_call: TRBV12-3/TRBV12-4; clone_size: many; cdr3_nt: TGTGCCAGCAGTTTTGCTGGAAACACCATATATTTT; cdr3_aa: CASSFAGNTIYF
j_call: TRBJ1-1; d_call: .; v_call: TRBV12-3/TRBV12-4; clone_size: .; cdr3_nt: TGTGCCAGCAGCGGGAAGGCCTCTTTGAACACTGAAGCTTTCTTT; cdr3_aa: CASSGKASLNTEAFF
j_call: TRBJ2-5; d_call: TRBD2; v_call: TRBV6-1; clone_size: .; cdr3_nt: TGTGCCAGCAGGGGGACTAGCCACGAGACCCAGTACTTC; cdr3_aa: CASRGTSHETQYF
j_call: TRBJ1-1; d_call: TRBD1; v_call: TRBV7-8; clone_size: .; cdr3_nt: TGTGCCAGCAGCAGGACAGGTTGGACTGAAGCTTTCTTT; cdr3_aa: CASSRTGWTEAFF
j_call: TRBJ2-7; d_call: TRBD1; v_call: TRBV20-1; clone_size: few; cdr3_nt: TGCAGTGCTAGTCTGGCGGGACAGGGCTCCTACGAGCAGTACTTC; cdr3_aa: CSASLAGQGSYEQYF
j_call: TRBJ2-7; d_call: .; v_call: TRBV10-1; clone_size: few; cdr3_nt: TGCGCCACCTCATTGGGGTACGAGCAGTACTTC; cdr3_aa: CATSLGYEQYF
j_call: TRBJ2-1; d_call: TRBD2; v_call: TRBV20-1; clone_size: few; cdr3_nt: TGCAGTTTCAGCCTACCTAGCGGGAGCAGTCGCTCCTACAATGAGCAGTTCTTC; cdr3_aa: CSFSLPSGSSRSYNEQFF
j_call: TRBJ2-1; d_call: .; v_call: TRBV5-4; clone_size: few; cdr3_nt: TGTGCCAGCAGCGTATCGACTAGAGGTGATGAGCAGTTCTTC; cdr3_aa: CASSVSTRGDEQFF
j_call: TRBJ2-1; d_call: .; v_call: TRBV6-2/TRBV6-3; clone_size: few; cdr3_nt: TGTGCCAGCACCGTACGGTCTGAGCAGTTCTTC; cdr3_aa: CASTVRSEQFF
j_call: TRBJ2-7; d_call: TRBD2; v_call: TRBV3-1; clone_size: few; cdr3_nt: TGTGCCAGCAGCCAACCCGGGACTAGGACCTACGAGCAGTACTTC; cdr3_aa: CASSQPGTRTYEQYF
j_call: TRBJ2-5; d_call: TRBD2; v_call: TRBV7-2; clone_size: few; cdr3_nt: TGTGCCAGCAGCTTAGGCGGCGGGAGGTGGGAGACCCAGTACTTC; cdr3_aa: CASSLGGGRWETQYF
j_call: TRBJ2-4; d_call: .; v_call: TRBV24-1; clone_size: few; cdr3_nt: TGTGCCACCAGTGAGCGTATTAGGGCGAGAGGAAACATTCAGTACTTC; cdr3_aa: CATSERIRARGNIQYF
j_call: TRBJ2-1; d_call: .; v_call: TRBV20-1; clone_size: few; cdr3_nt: TGCAGTGCTAGGGCCCCCGTGGGCTCCTACAATGAGCAGTTCTTC; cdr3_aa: CSARAPVGSYNEQFF
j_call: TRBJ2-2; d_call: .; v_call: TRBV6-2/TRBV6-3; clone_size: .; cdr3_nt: TGTGCCGGGAGCGGTACGAACACCGGGGAGCTGTTTTTT; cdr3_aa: CAGSGTNTGELFF